These 29 T cell receptor beta chains were all obtained from the same sample, sequenced in a study of tissue T cells after allogeneic stem cell transplantation. Time point: mouse harvest day 7 after allogeneic transplant. Each mouse received 10^7 T-cell-depleted marrow cells plus 10^6 splenic CD5+ T cells by tail vein. Sequencing was performed with immunoSEQ multiplex PCR; in TCRdb, only in-frame clones are kept and a portion is missing. The repertoire includes 2,000 or so clones, roughly 61% of them detected once, and roughly 73% sits in the top ten. Sequenced: spleen. Receptors originate from a female BALB/c mouse given C57BL/6 T cells with graft-versus-host disease after an allogeneic hematopoietic cell transplant.

In regard to this clone: The genes are named according to mouse. The DNA ends 1 residue before the CDR3 does, and the rest of the CDR3 is filled in from the germline J gene. V and J are TRBV20 and TRBJ1-3, with no clear D. Trimming shortened V by 3 bases and J by 0 bases, and 3 bases separated the two germline ends. CDR1 and CDR2 (germline): GFQATS, STVNSAI. This CDR3 is built from 12 residues. CDR3 region: CGASYSGNTLYF. The covered CDR3 bases are TGTGGTGCTAGTTATTCTGGAAATACGCTCTAT.

This clone was counted only a few times. Genes here carry mouse names. CDR3 bases read: TGTGCCAGCAGTCGGGACAGTTCTGGAAATACGCTCTAT. Protein: CASSRDSSGNTLY. The CDR3 in its entirety is CASSRDSSGNTLYF. V is TRBV26 and J is TRBJ1-3; TRBD1 matches at 7 bases. Sequencing ends 1 residue short of the CDR3 end; the germline J gene provides the rest. The germline V gene has CDR1 KGHPV and CDR2 FQNQEV (reference sequence). The CDR3 consists of 14 residues. The J segment lost 0 bases and the V segment lost 4 bases, leaving 0 bases of the junction unmatched.

As to this clone: Gene names and germline refer to mouse. The read comes to an end 1 residue before the CDR3 does, leaving the germline J gene to fill in the end. The chain recombines TRBV13-2 with TRBJ1-2, with D unclear. The V end lost 2 bases, the J end lost 2 bases, and 7 bases lay between the germline ends. Germline lookup yields CDR1 NNHNN and CDR2 SYGAGS (reference sequence). This CDR3 region has 13 residues. CDR3 amino acids: CASGDEDNSDYTF. Partial CDR3 DNA: TGTGCCAGCGGTGACGAGGACAACTCCGACTACACC.

This clone has only a few counts. The gene symbols are mouse symbols. CDR3 loop: CASSGQGPDTQYF. CDR3 DNA, as far as it was read: TGTGCCAGCAGTGGACAGGGCCCAGACACCCAGTAC. The chain carries TRBV26 and TRBJ2-5, with 8 bases that match TRBD1. The missing CDR3 end, 1 residue past where the read stops, is filled in from the germline J gene. CDR1 and CDR2 from the germline V gene are KGHPV and FQNQEV (reference sequence). This CDR3 spans 13 amino acids. J gave up 5 bases and V 5 bases, and 3 bases lay outside the gene matches.

Worth noting for this clone: The gene symbols are mouse symbols. CDR3 in amino acids: CASSQQGVNQAPLF. Incomplete CDR3 DNA: TGTGCCAGCAGTCAACAGGGAGTCAACCAGGCTCCGCTT. V gene TRBV19 combines with J gene TRBJ1-5, with D possibly TRBD1 on 6 matching bases. The read gets to within 1 residue of the CDR3 end, and the germline J gene fills in the rest. Germline CDR1 and CDR2: FNHDT and SITEND (reference sequence). V was cut by 4 bases and J by 3 bases, with 11 bases left in between. This CDR3 has 14 residues.

About this clone: Gene names and germline match the mouse. The read terminates 1 residue before the CDR3 end, so the remaining end is supplied by the germline J gene. The chain couples TRBV3 to TRBJ1-3; 8 bases are a match to TRBD1. The junction had 4 bases not matched to a gene; V was cut back by 1 base and J by 2 bases. From germline, CDR1 is SNHLY and CDR2 FYNGKV (reference sequence). This CDR3 region has 16 residues. The CDR3 spells CASSLGTGRTGNTLYF. The sequenced CDR3 bases are TGTGCCAGCAGCTTAGGGACAGGGAGGACTGGAAATACGCTCTAT. Together with reference TRBV3 and TRBJ1-3, the CDR3 gives the full variable domain: GPKVLQIPSHQIIDMGQMVTLNCDPVSNHLYFYWYKQILGQQMEFLVNFYNGKVMEKSKLFKDQFSVERPDGSYFTLKIQPTALEDSAVYFCASSLGTGRTGNTLYFGEGSRLIVV.

Points on this clone: Genes here carry mouse names. The read comes to an end 1 residue before the CDR3 does, leaving the germline J gene to fill in the end. The chain is built from TRBV26 and TRBJ1-1; 7 nucleotides agree with TRBD1. After removal of 6 bases from V and 3 bases from J, the junction contained 4 bases not matched to a gene. Germline lookup yields CDR1 KGHPV and CDR2 FQNQEV (reference sequence). The length of the CDR3 is 13 residues. The CDR3 sequence is CASRSQGDTEVFF. The sequenced CDR3 bases are TGTGCCAGCAGGTCTCAGGGGGACACAGAAGTCTTC.

A remark on this clone: The germline and genes are mouse ones. The read is 1 residue too short to cover the CDR3 end, so that end is filled in from the germline J gene. The rearrangement joins TRBV13-3 to TRBJ1-4, with D tentatively TRBD1 (5 bases). The CDR3 is 16 residues long. Germline V gives CDR1 NNHDY, CDR2 SYVADS. With 4 bases removed from V and 1 base from J, the gap between germline ends came to 14 bases. The CDR3 loop is CASSLDSPGSNERLFF. Incomplete CDR3 DNA: TGTGCCAGCAGTCTTGACAGTCCGGGTTCCAACGAAAGATTATTT.

Comments on this clone: The listed genes are named as in mouse. The read terminates 1 residue ahead of where the CDR3 ends, so the germline J gene completes it. This sequence joins TRBV1 and TRBJ2-5, with 9 bases aligning to TRBD2. Germline V gene sequence: CDR1 NSQYPW, CDR2 LRSPGD (reference sequence). The CDR3 runs to 14 residues. Trimming cost V 5 bases and J 4 bases; bases outside gene matches: 4. CDR3 in amino acids: CTCSLLGGEDTQYF. Incomplete CDR3 DNA: TGCACCTGCAGTCTCCTGGGGGGGGAAGACACCCAGTAC. The full variable domain, rest sourced from reference TRBV1 and TRBJ2-5, is VTLLEQNPRWRLVPRGQAVNLRCILKNSQYPWMSWYQQDLQKQLQWLFTLRSPGDKEVKSLPGADYLATRVTDTELRLQVANMSQGRTLYCTCSLLGGEDTQYFGPGTRLLVL.

To note about this clone: Mouse names are used for the genes. The read finishes 1 residue shy of the CDR3 end, and the germline J gene is used to complete it. J is TRBJ2-2 and V is TRBV5; 9 nucleotides match TRBD1. Germline V gene sequence: CDR1 LGHNA, CDR2 YNLKQL (reference sequence). The V segment lost 4 bases and the J segment 0 bases; nucleotides outside the gene matches: 3. This CDR3 is built from 16 residues. The sequenced part of the CDR3 DNA is TGTGCCAGCAGCCCCCGGGACAGGGCAAACACCGGGCAGCTCTAC. It specifies CASSPRDRANTGQLY. The whole CDR3 protein is CASSPRDRANTGQLYF.

Concerning this clone: The gene symbols are mouse symbols. Incomplete CDR3 DNA: TGTGCCAGCGGTGATGTGGGGGGGGAAAACACCTTGTAC. It is translated as CASGDVGGENTLY. The CDR3, in full, reads CASGDVGGENTLYF. This chain links TRBV13-2 with TRBJ2-4; 8 bases match TRBD2. The read finishes 1 residue shy of the CDR3 end, and the germline J gene is used to complete it. The germline CDR1 and CDR2 sequences are NNHNN and SYGAGS (reference sequence). The CDR3 totals 14 residues. The V and J ends lost 0 bases and 4 bases, in that order; junction bases with no gene match: 1.

As to this clone: Gene names follow the mouse nomenclature. The CDR3 extends 1 residue past the end of the read, so its final part is completed from the germline J gene. This sequence joins TRBV26 and TRBJ2-1; 7 bases align to TRBD2. CDR1 is KGHPV and CDR2 is FQNQEV in the germline V gene (reference sequence). The ends lost 5 bases at V and 0 bases at J; junction bases unmatched: 4. The CDR3 is made up of 15 amino acids. Incomplete CDR3 DNA: TGTGCCAGCAGTGCCTGGGGGAATAACTATGCTGAGCAGTTC. Protein: CASSAWGNNYAEQF. The whole CDR3 sequence reads CASSAWGNNYAEQFF.

Details on this clone: Gene names follow the mouse nomenclature. The sequenced fragment ends 1 residue before the CDR3 boundary, so the rest is inferred from the germline J gene. The chain has TRBV14 and TRBJ2-5, with TRBD2 matching over 10 bases. This CDR3 region has 16 residues. V trimming: 2 bases; J trimming: 2 bases; junction bases outside the gene matches: 5. Germline-derived CDR1 and CDR2 are SGHDT and FRDEAV. The CDR3 sequence is CASSFPGTGVQDTQYF. Partial CDR3 DNA: TGTGCCAGCAGTTTTCCCGGGACTGGGGTCCAAGACACCCAGTAC.

Details on this clone: The gene names given are mouse names. The read halts 1 residue ahead of the CDR3 end, with the missing end drawn from the germline J gene. V gene TRBV3 combines with J gene TRBJ1-1, with 10 bases lining up with TRBD1. J was trimmed by 7 bases and V by 4 bases; bases with no gene match: 6. Looked up from germline, CDR1 is SNHLY and CDR2 is FYNGKV (reference sequence). This CDR3 comprises 14 residues. CDR3 protein: CASSSDRGQGEVFF. CDR3 DNA (partial): TGTGCCAGCAGCTCCGACAGGGGGCAGGGAGAAGTCTTC.

Worth noting for this clone: Gene names are the mouse ones. The CDR3 goes on 1 residue after the read ends, and that part is filled in from the germline J gene. This sequence joins TRBV13-1 and TRBJ1-3; D is ambiguous. The CDR3 has 14 residues. The germline V gene has CDR1 NSHNY and CDR2 SYGAGN. V lost 0 bases and J 0 bases, leaving 4 bases between the germline ends. CDR3 loop: CASSDADSGNTLYF. The DNA read from the CDR3 is TGTGCCAGCAGTGATGCAGATTCTGGAAATACGCTCTAT.

With regard to this clone: These gene names are mouse names. Read coverage stops 1 residue before the CDR3 terminus; the germline J gene supplies the remainder. This rearrangement joins TRBV17 to TRBJ2-3; D possibly matches TRBD1 or TRBD2 (5 bases each). This CDR3 has 14 amino acids. Germline V gene data show CDR1 as MNHDT and CDR2 as YYDKIL. V lost 1 base and J 4 bases, leaving 9 bases between the germline ends. The CDR3 region is CASSRGGRPETLYF. The CDR3 bases that were read are TGTGCTAGCAGTAGAGGGGGACGCCCAGAAACGCTGTAT.

As to this clone: Gene names are mouse gene names. The CDR3 goes on 1 residue after the read ends, and that part is filled in from the germline J gene. The V and J genes are TRBV19 and TRBJ1-3, with TRBD1 matching 8 bases. The junction had 5 bases not matched to a gene; V was cut back by 0 bases and J by 3 bases. The CDR3 is 16 residues long. The germline V gene encodes CDR1 FNHDT and CDR2 SITEND (reference sequence). The CDR3 protein is CASSIDRGAIGNTLYF. The part of the CDR3 DNA that was read is TGTGCCAGCAGTATAGACAGGGGGGCTATTGGAAATACGCTCTAT.

In its sample, this clone was seen a few times. Gene names denote mouse genes. The read is 1 residue too short to cover the CDR3 end, so that end is filled in from the germline J gene. The chain combines TRBV13-3 with TRBJ2-7, with TRBD2 identical over 13 bases. This CDR3 is built from 13 residues. V lost 4 bases and J lost 7; bases outside the gene matches: 2. CDR1 and CDR2 from the germline V gene are NNHDY and SYVADS. The CDR3 reads CASSRDWGGEQYF. CDR3 DNA, as far as it was read: TGTGCCAGCAGTCGGGACTGGGGGGGAGAACAGTAC.

This clone came up a few times. Each gene name is a mouse one. Read data end 1 residue before the CDR3 end; the end is taken from the germline J gene. The chain couples TRBV20 to TRBJ2-7, with D possibly being TRBD1 or TRBD2 (5 bases each). V was cut by 0 bases and J by 2 bases, with 14 bases left in between. Germline loops: CDR1 GFQATS, CDR2 STVNSAI. This CDR3 is built from 15 residues. CDR3 DNA (partial): TGTGGTGCTAGGGATCAAGGGGCAGAGACCTATGAACAGTAC. This encodes CGARDQGAETYEQY. The entire CDR3 protein is CGARDQGAETYEQYF.

Worth noting for this clone: Mouse germline and gene names are used. The read finishes 1 residue shy of the CDR3 end, and the germline J gene is used to complete it. The J gene is TRBJ2-7, the V gene TRBV13-2; D gene ambiguous. The germline V gene encodes CDR1 NNHNN and CDR2 SYGAGS (reference sequence). CDR3 size: 11 residues. V was clipped by 0 bases and J by 5 bases, with 3 bases between them. The covered CDR3 bases are TGTGCCAGCGGTGATGCGGATGAACAGTAC. Its translation is CASGDADEQY. In full, the CDR3 reads CASGDADEQYF.

Concerning this clone: Any gene name here is a mouse gene name. CDR3 DNA (partial): TGCTCCAGCAGTCGGAGTTCCAACGAAAGATTATTT. Translation: CSSSRSSNERLF. The full CDR3 is CSSSRSSNERLFF. The chain has TRBV23 and TRBJ1-4. The DNA ends 1 residue before the CDR3 does, and the rest of the CDR3 is filled in from the germline J gene. The germline V gene has CDR1 KGHTA and CDR2 FQNQQP. The CDR3 has 13 amino acids.

For this clone: Gene names are the mouse ones. The missing CDR3 end, 1 residue past where the read stops, is filled in from the germline J gene. V and J are TRBV24 and TRBJ1-4; 8 nucleotides match TRBD1. The trim removed 6 bases at V and 5 bases at J, leaving 5 bases unmatched. This CDR3 is 14 amino acids long. The V gene's germline CDR1 is KGHTA and CDR2 FRNEEI. Here the CDR3 reads CASRPGQANERLFF. The DNA read from the CDR3 is TGTGCCAGCAGACCGGGACAGGCGAACGAAAGATTATTT.

With respect to this clone: The genes are named according to mouse. The read ends 1 residue shy of where the CDR3 ends; the end is completed using the germline J gene. The V call is TRBV31, the J call TRBJ2-4, with unresolved D. Germline lookup yields CDR1 GKSSPN and CDR2 SITVG. The CDR3 consists of 12 residues. Trimming took off 2 bases at V and 1 base at J, with 4 bases between the two ends. The CDR3 here is CAWSEGQNTLYF. The sequenced part of the CDR3 DNA is TGTGCCTGGAGTGAGGGTCAAAACACCTTGTAC.

As concerns this clone: Each gene name is a mouse one. Read coverage stops 1 residue before the CDR3 terminus; the germline J gene supplies the remainder. J is TRBJ2-5 and V is TRBV13-1; D remains unclear. The CDR3 contains 13 residues. The V end lost 5 bases, the J end lost 0 bases, and 7 bases lay between the germline ends. Germline V gives CDR1 NSHNY, CDR2 SYGAGN. Partial CDR3 DNA: TGTGCCAGCAGCTCACGGAACCAAGACACCCAGTAC. It codes for CASSSRNQDTQY. The entire CDR3 is CASSSRNQDTQYF.

On this clone itself: The gene symbols are mouse symbols. The sequence runs out 1 residue before the end of the CDR3; the remainder is reconstructed from the germline J gene. The V and J genes are TRBV26 and TRBJ1-3; a weak D match, TRBD1 (5 bases). Looked up from germline, CDR1 is KGHPV and CDR2 is FQNQEV (reference sequence). Trimming removed 3 bases from V and 1 base from J, with 7 bases in between. The CDR3 runs to 14 residues. This chain's CDR3 is CASSLWGSGNTLYF. Incomplete CDR3 DNA: TGTGCCAGCAGTCTTTGGGGGTCTGGAAATACGCTCTAT. Full variable domain (missing parts from reference TRBV26 and TRBJ1-3): NSKVIQTPRYLVKGQGQKAKMRCIPEKGHPVVFWYQQNKNNEFKFLINFQNQEVLQQIDMTEKRFSAECPSNSPCSLEIQSSEAGDSALYLCASSLWGSGNTLYFGEGSRLIVV.

Concerning this clone itself: Gene labels here are mouse ones. From the germline J gene comes the end of the CDR3, since the read stops 1 residue before it. This rearrangement joins TRBV26 to TRBJ1-6; D perhaps matches TRBD1 (5 bases). TRBJ1-6 is flagged as an ORF with uncertain function. This CDR3 has 15 residues. The V end was cut by 2 bases, the J end by 6 bases, with 11 bases between. Germline V gene data show CDR1 as KGHPV and CDR2 as FQNQEV (reference sequence). CDR3 bases read: TGTGCCAGCAGTCTGGGACATGGGGGTAATTCGCCCCTCTAC. It is translated as CASSLGHGGNSPLY. The entire CDR3 is CASSLGHGGNSPLYF.

A note on this clone: Germline and genes: mouse. The read halts 1 residue ahead of the CDR3 end, with the missing end drawn from the germline J gene. This rearrangement joins TRBV12-1 to TRBJ1-1, with D possibly matching TRBD1 (5 bases). CDR1 is SGHSN and CDR2 is HYEKVE in the germline V gene. With 0 bases removed from V and 7 bases from J, the gap between germline ends came to 14 bases. The CDR3 consists of 14 residues. The covered CDR3 bases are TGTGCCAGCTCTCTCGTGCAGGGAGGCATAGAAGTCTTC. Its translation: CASSLVQGGIEVF. The complete CDR3 reads CASSLVQGGIEVFF.

Comments on this clone: Each gene name is a mouse one. CDR3 region: CTCSASSYNNQAPLF. Incomplete CDR3 DNA: TGCACCTGCAGTGCCTCTTCATATAACAACCAGGCTCCGCTT. V is TRBV1 and J is TRBJ1-5; no definite D call. With the read ending 1 residue before the CDR3 end, the germline J gene is used to fill in that end. The V end lost 3 bases, the J end lost 0 bases, and 9 bases lay between the germline ends. Per the germline V gene, CDR1 is NSQYPW and CDR2 is LRSPGD (reference sequence). This CDR3 is built from 15 residues.

To note about this clone: The germline and genes are mouse ones. The read is 1 residue too short to cover the CDR3 end, so that end is filled in from the germline J gene. The genes are TRBV5 and TRBJ2-5, with D maybe TRBD1 (6 bases). Per germline, CDR1 LGHNA and CDR2 YNLKQL (reference sequence). This CDR3 spans 15 amino acids. Trimming shortened V by 0 bases and J by 3 bases, and 10 bases separated the two germline ends. Incomplete CDR3 DNA: TGTGCCAGCAGCCAAGACAGGGGCCTGCAAGACACCCAGTAC. It is translated as CASSQDRGLQDTQY. The whole CDR3 protein reads CASSQDRGLQDTQYF.